This is a list of T cell receptor beta chains from one sample in a study of blood T cell repertoires in COVID-19. Produced via immunoSEQ multiplex PCR; TCRdb's table is partial and in-frame only. Among over 200,000 clones listed, around 88% were seen once. The sequencing sample was made of peripheral blood. These receptors all stem from a woman aged 50 to 60 with acute or convalescent COVID-19. CDR3s include the opening cysteine and the closing phenylalanine or tryptophan. A D gene is named only where the DNA matches it firmly. The size field is filled for only some rows; it gives once, few, many or a size class.

>TRBV29-1|.|TRBD2|TRBJ2-3
CSVPTSGRSDTQYF
TGCAGCGTTCCTACTAGCGGGAGATCAGATACGCAGTATTTT
>TRBV12-1|.|.|TRBJ2-3
CASKRDPGGTDTQYF
TGTGCCAGCAAGAGGGATCCAGGGGGGACAGATACGCAGTATTTT
>TRBV10-1|.|.|TRBJ2-3
CASSERLDTDTQYF
TGCGCCAGCAGTGAGCGACTAGACACAGATACGCAGTATTTT
>TRBV11-2|.|.|TRBJ1-1
CASSLGGANTEAFF
TGTGCCAGCAGCTTGGGGGGAGCGAACACTGAAGCTTTCTTT
>TRBV4-1|.|TRBD2|TRBJ2-1
CASSLGLAGESSYNEQFF
TGCGCCAGCAGCCTCGGACTAGCGGGAGAGAGCTCCTACAATGAGCAGTTCTTC
>TRBV28|.|TRBD1|TRBJ2-1
CASSLGQGNDHEQFF
TGTGCCAGCAGTTTAGGACAGGGGAACGACCATGAGCAGTTCTTC
>TRBV13|once|TRBD1|TRBJ2-7
CASSLDRVSHEQYF
TGTGCCAGCAGCCTGGACAGGGTTTCCCACGAGCAGTACTTC
>TRBV2|.|TRBD1|TRBJ2-7
CATRQGAYEQYF
TGTGCCACCAGGCAGGGGGCCTACGAGCAGTACTTC
>TRBV24-1|.|TRBD2|TRBJ2-3
CATSDITGTSGSTDTQYF
TGTGCCACCAGTGATATAACTGGGACTAGCGGGAGCACAGATACGCAGTATTTT
>TRBV29-1|.|.|TRBJ1-1
CSVGGGLNTEAFF
TGCAGCGTTGGTGGAGGCCTGAACACTGAAGCTTTCTTT
>TRBV28|.|TRBD1|TRBJ2-7
CASSSGGTASYEQYF
TGTGCCAGCAGTTCTGGTGGGACAGCGTCGTACGAGCAGTACTTC
>TRBV24-1|.|.|TRBJ2-3
CATSDLLGGSTDTQYF
TGTGCCACCAGTGATTTGTTGGGCGGGAGCACAGATACGCAGTATTTT
>TRBV3-1/TRBV3-2|.|TRBD1|TRBJ1-1
CASSQKQGGMTEAFF
TGTGCCAGCAGCCAAAAACAGGGGGGGATGACTGAAGCTTTCTTT
>TRBV19|.|.|TRBJ1-4
CASAPTAKGTNEKLFF
TGTGCCAGCGCCCCGACAGCGAAAGGAACTAATGAAAAACTGTTTTTT
>TRBV7-9|.|.|TRBJ2-5
CASQALSPQETQYF
TGTGCCAGCCAAGCGTTGAGTCCCCAAGAGACCCAGTACTTC
>TRBV27|.|TRBD1|TRBJ2-1
CASSLSGRTGGNEQFF
TGTGCCAGCAGTTTATCGGGGAGGACAGGGGGCAATGAGCAGTTCTTC
>TRBV19|.|TRBD2|TRBJ2-3
CASSSGLAGSTDTQYF
TGTGCCAGTAGTTCGGGACTAGCGGGAAGCACAGATACGCAGTATTTT